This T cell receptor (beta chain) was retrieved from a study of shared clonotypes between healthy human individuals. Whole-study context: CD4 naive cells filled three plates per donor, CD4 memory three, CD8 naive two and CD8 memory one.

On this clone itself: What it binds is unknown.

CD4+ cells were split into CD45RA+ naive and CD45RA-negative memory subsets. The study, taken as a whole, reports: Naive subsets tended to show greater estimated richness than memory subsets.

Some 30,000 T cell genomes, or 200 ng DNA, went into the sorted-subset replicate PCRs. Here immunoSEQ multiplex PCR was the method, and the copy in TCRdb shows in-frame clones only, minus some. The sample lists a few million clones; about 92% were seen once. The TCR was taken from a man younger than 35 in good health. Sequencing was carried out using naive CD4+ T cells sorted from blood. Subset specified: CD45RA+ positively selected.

The CDR3 loop reads CASSYLETGNYEQYF. Here the CDR3 DNA reads TGTGCCAGCAGTTACCTGGAGACAGGGAACTACGAGCAGTACTTC. The chain has TRBV6-6 and TRBJ2-7; 7 nucleotides match TRBD1. The germline V gene has CDR1 MNHNY and CDR2 SVGAGI (reference sequence). The CDR3 is 15 amino acids. Unmatched junction bases numbered 7, after V lost 2 bases and J lost 3 bases.